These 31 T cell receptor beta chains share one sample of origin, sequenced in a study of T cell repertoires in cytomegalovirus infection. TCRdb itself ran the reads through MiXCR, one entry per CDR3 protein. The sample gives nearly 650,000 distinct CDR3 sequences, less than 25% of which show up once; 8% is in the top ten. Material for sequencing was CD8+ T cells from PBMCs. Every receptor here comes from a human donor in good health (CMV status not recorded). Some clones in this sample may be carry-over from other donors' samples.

The CDR3: CSARDLTRGLLGYGYTF. The CDR3 coding sequence is TGCAGTGCTAGAGATCTGACCCGGGGGCTCCTAGGGTATGGCTACACCTTC. The chain is built from TRBV20-1 and TRBJ1-2, with D maybe TRBD1 (6 bases). V shed 0 bases and J shed 5 bases, with 22 bases lying between them. CDR3 length equals 17 residues. CDR1 DFQATT and CDR2 SNEGSKA come from the germline V gene (reference sequence).

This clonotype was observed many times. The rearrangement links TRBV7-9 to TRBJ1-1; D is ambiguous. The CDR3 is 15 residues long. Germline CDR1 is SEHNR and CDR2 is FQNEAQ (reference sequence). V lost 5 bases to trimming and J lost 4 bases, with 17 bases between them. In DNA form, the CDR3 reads TGTGCCAGCAGCCTAGGTAGGGAGGAGAGCACTGAAGCTTTCTTT. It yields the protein CASSLGREESTEAFF.

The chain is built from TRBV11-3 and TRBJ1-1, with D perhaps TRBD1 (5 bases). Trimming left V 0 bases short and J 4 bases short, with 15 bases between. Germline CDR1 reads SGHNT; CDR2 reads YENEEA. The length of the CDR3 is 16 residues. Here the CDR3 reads CASSLEGPSGGTEAFF. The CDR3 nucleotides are TGTGCCAGCAGCTTAGAAGGTCCATCGGGGGGCACTGAAGCTTTCTTT.

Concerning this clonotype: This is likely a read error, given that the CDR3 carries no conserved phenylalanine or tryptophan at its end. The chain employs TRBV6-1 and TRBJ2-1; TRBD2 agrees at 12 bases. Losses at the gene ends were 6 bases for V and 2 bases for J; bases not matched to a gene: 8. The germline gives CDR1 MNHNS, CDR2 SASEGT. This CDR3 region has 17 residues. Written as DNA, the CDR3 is TGTGCCAGCAGCTCCACTAGCGGGGGGCCCCCCTACAATGAGCAGTTCTTA. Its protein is CASSSTSGGPPYNEQFL.

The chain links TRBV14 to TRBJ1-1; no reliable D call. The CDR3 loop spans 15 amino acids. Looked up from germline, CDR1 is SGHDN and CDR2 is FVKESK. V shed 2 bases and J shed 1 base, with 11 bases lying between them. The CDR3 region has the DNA TGTGCCAGCAGCCAACTTAAGGACGCGAACACTGAAGCTTTCTTT. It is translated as CASSQLKDANTEAFF.

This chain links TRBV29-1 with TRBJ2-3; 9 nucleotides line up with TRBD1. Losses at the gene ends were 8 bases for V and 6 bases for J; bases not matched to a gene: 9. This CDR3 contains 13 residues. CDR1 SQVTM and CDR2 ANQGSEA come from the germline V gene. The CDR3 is CSIPGQGYDTQYF. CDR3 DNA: TGCAGCATCCCGGGACAGGGATACGATACGCAGTATTTT.

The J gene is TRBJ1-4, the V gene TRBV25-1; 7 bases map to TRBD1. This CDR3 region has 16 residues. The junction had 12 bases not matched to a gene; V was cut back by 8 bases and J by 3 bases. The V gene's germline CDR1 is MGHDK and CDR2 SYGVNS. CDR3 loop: CASATGKEVANEKLFF. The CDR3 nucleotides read TGTGCCAGCGCGACAGGGAAGGAGGTTGCTAATGAAAAACTGTTTTTT.

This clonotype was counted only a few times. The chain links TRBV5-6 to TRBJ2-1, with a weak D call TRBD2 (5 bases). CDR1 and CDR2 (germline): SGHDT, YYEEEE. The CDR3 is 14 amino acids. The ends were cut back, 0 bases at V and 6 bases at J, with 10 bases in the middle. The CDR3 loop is CASSLVIGGNEQFF. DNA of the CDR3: TGTGCCAGCAGCTTGGTTATAGGAGGCAATGAGCAGTTCTTC.

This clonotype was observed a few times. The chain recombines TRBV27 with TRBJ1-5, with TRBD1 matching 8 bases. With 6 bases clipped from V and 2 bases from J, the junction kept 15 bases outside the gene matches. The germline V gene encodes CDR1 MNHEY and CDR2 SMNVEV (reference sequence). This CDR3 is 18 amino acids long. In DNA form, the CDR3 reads TGTGCCAGCAGCCACGCAGCGGGCAGGGGGCTAGGCAATCAGCCCCAGCATTTT. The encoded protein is CASSHAAGRGLGNQPQHF.

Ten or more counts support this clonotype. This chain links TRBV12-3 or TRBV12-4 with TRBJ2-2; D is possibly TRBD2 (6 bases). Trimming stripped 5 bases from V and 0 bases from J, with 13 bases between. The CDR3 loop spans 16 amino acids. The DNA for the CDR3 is TGTGCCAGCAGTCCAACGGGACTTTCGAACACCGGGGAGCTGTTTTTT. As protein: CASSPTGLSNTGELFF.

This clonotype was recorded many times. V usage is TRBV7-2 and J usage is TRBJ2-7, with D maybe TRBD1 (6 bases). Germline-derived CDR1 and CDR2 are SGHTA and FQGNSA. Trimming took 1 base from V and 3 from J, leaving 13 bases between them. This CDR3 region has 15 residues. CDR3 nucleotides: TGTGCCAGCAGCTTAGAGAGTAGGGGGAGCTACGAGCAGTACGTC. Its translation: CASSLESRGSYEQYV.

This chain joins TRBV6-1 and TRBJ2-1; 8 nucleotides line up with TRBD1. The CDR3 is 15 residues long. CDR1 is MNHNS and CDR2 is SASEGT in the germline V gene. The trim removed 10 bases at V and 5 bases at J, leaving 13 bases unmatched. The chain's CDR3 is CATPTGQGGDNEQFF. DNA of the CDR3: TGTGCCACCCCTACTGGACAGGGTGGTGACAATGAGCAGTTCTTC.

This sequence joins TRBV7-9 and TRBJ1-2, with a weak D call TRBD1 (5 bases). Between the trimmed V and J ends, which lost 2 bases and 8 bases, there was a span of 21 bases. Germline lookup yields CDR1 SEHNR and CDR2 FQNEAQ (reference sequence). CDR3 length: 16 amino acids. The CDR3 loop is CASSLSRDLNIHGYTF. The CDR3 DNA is TGTGCCAGCAGCTTATCCAGGGATCTCAATATACACGGCTACACCTTC.

This CDR3 reads CASSDWDSPAFF. The CDR3 DNA is TGTGCCAGCAGTGACTGGGACAGCCCGGCGTTCTTC. The chain joins TRBV6-4 to TRBJ2-1; 7 bases fit TRBD1. CDR1 and CDR2 (germline): MRHNA, SNTAGT. CDR3 size: 12 residues. V dropped 1 base and J dropped 15; count of bases not matched to a gene: 6.

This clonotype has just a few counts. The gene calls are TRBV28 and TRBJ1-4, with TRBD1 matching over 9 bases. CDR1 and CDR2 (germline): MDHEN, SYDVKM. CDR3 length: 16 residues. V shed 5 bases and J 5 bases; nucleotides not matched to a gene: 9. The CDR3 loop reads CASSQAQGAANEKLFF. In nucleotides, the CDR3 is TGTGCCAGCAGTCAAGCACAGGGGGCAGCCAATGAAAAACTGTTTTTT.

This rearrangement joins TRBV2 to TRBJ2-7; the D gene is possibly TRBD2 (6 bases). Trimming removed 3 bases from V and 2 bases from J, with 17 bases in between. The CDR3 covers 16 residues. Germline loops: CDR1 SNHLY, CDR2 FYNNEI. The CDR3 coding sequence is TGTGCCAGCAGTGAGCTAGAGGAGGGACCTACCTACGAGCAGTACTTC. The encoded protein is CASSELEEGPTYEQYF.

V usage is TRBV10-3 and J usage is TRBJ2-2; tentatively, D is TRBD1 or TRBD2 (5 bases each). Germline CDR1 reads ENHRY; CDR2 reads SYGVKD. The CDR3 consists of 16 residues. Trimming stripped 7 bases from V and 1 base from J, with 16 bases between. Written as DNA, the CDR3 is TGTGCCATCACCCCTTCGGGACGGGAGAACACCGGGGAGCTGTTTTTT. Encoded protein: CAITPSGRENTGELFF.

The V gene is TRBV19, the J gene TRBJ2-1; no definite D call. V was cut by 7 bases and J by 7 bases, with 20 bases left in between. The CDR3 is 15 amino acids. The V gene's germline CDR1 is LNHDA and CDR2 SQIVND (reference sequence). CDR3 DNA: TGTGCCAGTACCCCAGTGGTAGCCCTATGGAATGAGCAGTTCTTC. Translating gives CASTPVVALWNEQFF.

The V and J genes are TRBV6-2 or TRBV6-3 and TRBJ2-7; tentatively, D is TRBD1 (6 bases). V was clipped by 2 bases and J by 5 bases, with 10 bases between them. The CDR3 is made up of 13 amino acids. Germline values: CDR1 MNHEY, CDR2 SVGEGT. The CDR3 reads CASSYQQGDEQYF. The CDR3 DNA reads TGTGCCAGCAGTTACCAACAGGGTGACGAGCAGTACTTC.

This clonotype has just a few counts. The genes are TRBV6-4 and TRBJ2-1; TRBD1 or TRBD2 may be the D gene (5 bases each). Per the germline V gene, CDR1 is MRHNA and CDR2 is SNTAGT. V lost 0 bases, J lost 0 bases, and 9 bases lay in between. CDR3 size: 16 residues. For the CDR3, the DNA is TGTGCCAGCAGTGACTCCTGGGGGAGCTCCTACAATGAGCAGTTCTTC. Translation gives CASSDSWGSSYNEQFF.

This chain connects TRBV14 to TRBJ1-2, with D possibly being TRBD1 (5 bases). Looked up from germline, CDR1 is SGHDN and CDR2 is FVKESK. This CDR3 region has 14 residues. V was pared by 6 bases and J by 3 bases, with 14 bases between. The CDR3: CASSPTAVYYGYTF. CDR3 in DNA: TGTGCCAGCAGTCCGACAGCAGTCTACTATGGCTACACCTTC.

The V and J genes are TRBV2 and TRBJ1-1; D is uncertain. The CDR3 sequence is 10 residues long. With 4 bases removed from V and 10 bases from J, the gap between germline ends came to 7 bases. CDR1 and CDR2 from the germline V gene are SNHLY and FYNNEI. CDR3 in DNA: TGTGCCAGCAGTGGGTCAAGAGCTTTCTTT. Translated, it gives CASSGSRAFF.

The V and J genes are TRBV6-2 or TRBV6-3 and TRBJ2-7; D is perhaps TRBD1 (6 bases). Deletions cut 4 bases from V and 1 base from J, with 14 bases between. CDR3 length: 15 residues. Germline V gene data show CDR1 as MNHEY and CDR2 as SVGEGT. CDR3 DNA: TGTGCCAGCAGTTCCGGCCCCGGACAGTCCTACGAGCAGTACGTC. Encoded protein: CASSSGPGQSYEQYV.

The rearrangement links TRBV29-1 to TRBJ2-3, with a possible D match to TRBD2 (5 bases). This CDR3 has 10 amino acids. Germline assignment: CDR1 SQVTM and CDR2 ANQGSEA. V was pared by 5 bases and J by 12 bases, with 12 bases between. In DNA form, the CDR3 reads TGCAGCGTTCTAGCACAGTTCCAGTATTTT. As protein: CSVLAQFQYF.

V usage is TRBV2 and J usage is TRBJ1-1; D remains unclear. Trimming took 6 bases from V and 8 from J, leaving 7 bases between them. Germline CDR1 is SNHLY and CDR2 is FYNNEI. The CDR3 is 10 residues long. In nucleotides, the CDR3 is TGTGCCAGCAGGGGAAAAGAAGCTTTCTTT. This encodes CASRGKEAFF.

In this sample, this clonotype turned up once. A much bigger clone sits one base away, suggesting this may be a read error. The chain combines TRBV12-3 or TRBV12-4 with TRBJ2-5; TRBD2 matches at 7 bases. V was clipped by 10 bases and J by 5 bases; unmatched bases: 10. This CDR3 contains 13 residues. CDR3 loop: CANTVHGGETQYF. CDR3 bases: TGTGCCAACACAGTTCACGGGGGGGAGACCCAGTACTTC.

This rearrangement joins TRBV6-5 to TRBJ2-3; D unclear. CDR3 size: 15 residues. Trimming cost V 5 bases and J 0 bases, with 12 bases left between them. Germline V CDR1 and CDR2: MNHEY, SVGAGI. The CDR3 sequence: CASSHYSYSTDTQYF. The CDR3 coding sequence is TGTGCCAGCAGTCATTACTCGTACAGCACAGATACGCAGTATTTT.

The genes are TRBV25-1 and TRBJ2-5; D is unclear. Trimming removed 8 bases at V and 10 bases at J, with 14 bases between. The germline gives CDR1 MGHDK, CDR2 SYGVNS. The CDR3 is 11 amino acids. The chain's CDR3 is CASQLSGYQYF. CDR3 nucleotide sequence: TGTGCCAGCCAATTATCGGGTTACCAGTACTTC.

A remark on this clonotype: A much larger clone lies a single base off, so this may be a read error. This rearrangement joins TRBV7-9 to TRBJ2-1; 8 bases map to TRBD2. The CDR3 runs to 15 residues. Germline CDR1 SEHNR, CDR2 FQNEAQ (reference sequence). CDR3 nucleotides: TGTGCCGGCAGCGCCCCGGGACTAGTACAGCATGAGCAGTTCTTC. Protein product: CAGSAPGLVQHEQFF.

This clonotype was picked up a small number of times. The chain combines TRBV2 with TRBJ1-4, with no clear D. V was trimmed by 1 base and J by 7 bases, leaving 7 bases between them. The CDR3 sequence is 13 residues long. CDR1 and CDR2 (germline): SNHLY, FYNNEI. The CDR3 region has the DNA TGTGCCAGCAGTGAAGGGTCTCGTGAAAAACTGTTTTTT. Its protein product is CASSEGSREKLFF.

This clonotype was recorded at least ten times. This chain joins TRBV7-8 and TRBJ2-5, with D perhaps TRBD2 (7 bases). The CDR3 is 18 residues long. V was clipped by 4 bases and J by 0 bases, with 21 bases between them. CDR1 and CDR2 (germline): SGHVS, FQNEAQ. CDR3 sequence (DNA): TGTGCCAGCAGCTCCCTACACATGGGGAGGGGGGACCAAGAGACCCAGTACTTC. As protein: CASSSLHMGRGDQETQYF.